One sample yielded the 13 T cell receptor beta chains listed below, sequenced in a study of shared clonotypes between healthy human individuals. Only CD45RO-negative cells positively selected for CCR7 counted as naive CD8 cells, so terminally differentiated effector memory CD45RA+ cells were excluded. Only in-frame clones appear in the TCRdb table, and some are missing; sequencing was by immunoSEQ multiplex PCR. The table has millions of clones, less than 95% seen once. The sequencing sample was made of naive CD8+ T cells sorted from blood. These receptors were taken from a man aged 18 to 30 in good health.

This sequence joins TRBV27 and TRBJ2-3; the D gene is possibly TRBD1 (6 bases). The germline CDR1 and CDR2 sequences are MNHEY and SMNVEV (reference sequence). The V and J ends lost 6 bases and 2 bases respectively, with 15 bases between them. The CDR3 extends over 15 amino acids. CDR3 bases: TGTGCCAGCAGCTCTACAGGGACCTACACAGATACGCAGTATTTT. Residues: CASSSTGTYTDTQYF.

The gene calls are TRBV7-8 and TRBJ1-5, with no clear D. CDR3 length: 15 residues. Germline V gene data show CDR1 as SGHVS and CDR2 as FQNEAQ. With 1 base removed from V and 0 bases from J, the gap between germline ends came to 7 bases. CDR3 residues: CASSLGTDSNQPQHF. Written as DNA, the CDR3 is TGTGCCAGCAGCTTAGGTACGGATAGCAATCAGCCCCAGCATTTT.

V and J are TRBV6-6 and TRBJ1-2, with 9 bases that match TRBD1. Germline CDR1 and CDR2: MNHNY and SVGAGI (reference sequence). The CDR3 has 13 residues. The junction had 5 bases not matched to a gene; V was cut back by 5 bases and J by 7 bases. The CDR3 region has the DNA TGTGCCAGCAGTGCCGGGACAGGGTTTGGCTACACCTTC. Protein sequence: CASSAGTGFGYTF.

The chain couples TRBV28 to TRBJ1-4; tentatively, D is TRBD1 (6 bases). Germline V CDR1 and CDR2: MDHEN, SYDVKM. CDR3 length: 15 residues. V dropped 4 bases and J dropped 8 bases, with 17 bases sitting between them. The CDR3 coding sequence is TGTGCCAGCAGTTGGGAGGAGGTGCAGGGGGAAAAACTGTTTTTT. It yields the protein CASSWEEVQGEKLFF.

CDR3 in amino acids: CAWSVEGAFSGNTIYF. The DNA of the CDR3 is TGTGCCTGGAGTGTAGAGGGGGCCTTTTCTGGAAACACCATATATTTT. V gene TRBV30 combines with J gene TRBJ1-3; 7 nucleotides match TRBD1. The V gene's germline CDR1 is GTSNPN and CDR2 SVGIG (reference sequence). The CDR3 covers 16 residues. Germline trimming cut 0 bases from V and 1 base from J; bases unmatched to any gene: 6.

This clone has only one observation. The chain recombines TRBV4-2 with TRBJ2-3, with D maybe TRBD2 (6 bases). Trimming cost V 0 bases and J 5 bases, with 12 bases left between them. The CDR3 contains 15 residues. Germline V CDR1 and CDR2: LGHNA, YNFKEQ. CDR3 coding DNA: TGTGCCAGCAGCCAAGAAGGAGGGCTGGTAGATACGCAGTATTTT. Residues: CASSQEGGLVDTQYF.

The chain joins TRBV11-2 to TRBJ1-4; 9 nucleotides agree with TRBD1. The germline V gene encodes CDR1 SGHAT and CDR2 FQNNGV. The CDR3 is 15 amino acids. The V gene end was trimmed by 0 bases and the J gene end by 8 bases; junction bases not matched to a gene: 4. The CDR3: CASSLEGQGREKLFF. For the CDR3, the DNA is TGTGCCAGCAGCTTAGAGGGACAGGGACGAGAAAAACTGTTTTTT.

This sequence joins TRBV30 and TRBJ1-1, with 8 bases aligning to TRBD1. Trimming at V came to 5 bases and at J to 3 bases, leaving 2 bases not matched to a gene. From germline, CDR1 is GTSNPN and CDR2 SVGIG (reference sequence). CDR3 length: 12 residues. CDR3 region: CAWGQGYTEAFF. The CDR3 bases are TGTGCCTGGGGACAGGGCTACACTGAAGCTTTCTTT.

V is TRBV2 and J is TRBJ2-5; perhaps TRBD2 as D (6 bases). The germline V and J ends were trimmed by 6 bases and 5 bases, with 10 bases remaining between them. The CDR3 is 12 amino acids. Germline assignment: CDR1 SNHLY and CDR2 FYNNEI. Written as DNA, the CDR3 is TGTGCCAGCAGGGGGGAGGCGGAGACCCAGTACTTC. It specifies CASRGEAETQYF.

This clone was seen just once. J is TRBJ2-6 and V is TRBV13; D is uncertain. The V and J ends lost 2 bases and 0 bases respectively, with 5 bases between them. The V gene's germline CDR1 is PRHDT and CDR2 FYEKMQ (reference sequence). The CDR3 totals 15 residues. CDR3 in amino acids: CASSLRYSGANVLTF. The DNA of the CDR3 is TGTGCCAGCAGCTTACGGTACTCTGGGGCCAACGTCCTGACTTTC.

The gene calls are TRBV7-2 and TRBJ2-3; D is undetermined. Germline CDR1 and CDR2: SGHTA and FQGNSA. This CDR3 has 13 amino acids. V lost 2 bases and J lost 8, with 11 bases in between. As DNA, the CDR3 is TGTGCCAGCAGCTTATTAGACTCCGCTACGCAGTATTTT. Translated: CASSLLDSATQYF.

In regard to this clone: This same CDR3 is encoded by further DNA sequences in the sample. V usage is TRBV5-6 and J usage is TRBJ2-7; D is perhaps TRBD2 (6 bases). Between the trimmed V and J ends, which lost 4 bases and 4 bases, there was a span of 9 bases. Germline values: CDR1 SGHDT, CDR2 YYEEEE. The CDR3 has 12 residues. CDR3 in amino acids: CASSRGKYEQYF. CDR3 bases: TGTGCCAGCAGCCGGGGGAAATACGAGCAGTACTTC.

CDR3 DNA sequence: TGTGCCAGCAGCTGGGGACAGGGCCCTACCTACGAGCAGTACTTC. This sequence encodes CASSWGQGPTYEQYF. This rearrangement joins TRBV7-2 to TRBJ2-7, with 9 positions matching TRBD1. The germline V gene encodes CDR1 SGHTA and CDR2 FQGNSA. Losses at the gene ends were 4 bases for V and 2 bases for J; bases not matched to a gene: 6. The CDR3 totals 15 residues.